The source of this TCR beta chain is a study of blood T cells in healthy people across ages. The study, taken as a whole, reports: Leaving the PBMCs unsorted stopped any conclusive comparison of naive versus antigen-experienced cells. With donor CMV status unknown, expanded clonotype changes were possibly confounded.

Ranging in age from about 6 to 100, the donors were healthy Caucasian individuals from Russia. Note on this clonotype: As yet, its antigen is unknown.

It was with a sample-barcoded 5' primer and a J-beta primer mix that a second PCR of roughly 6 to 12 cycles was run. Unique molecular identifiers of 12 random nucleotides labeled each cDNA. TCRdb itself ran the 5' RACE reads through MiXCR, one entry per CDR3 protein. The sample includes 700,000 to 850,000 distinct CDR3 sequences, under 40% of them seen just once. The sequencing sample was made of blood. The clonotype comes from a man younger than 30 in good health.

The CDR3 sequence: CSAREGTGTAKNIQYF. Written as DNA, the CDR3 is TGCAGTGCTAGAGAAGGAACCGGGACAGCCAAAAACATTCAGTACTTC. The rearrangement links TRBV20-1 to TRBJ2-4; D may be TRBD1 or TRBD2 (5 bases each). The CDR3 sequence is 16 residues long. Germline CDR1 and CDR2: DFQATT and SNEGSKA (reference sequence). Trimming cost V 0 bases and J 0 bases, with 12 bases left between them.